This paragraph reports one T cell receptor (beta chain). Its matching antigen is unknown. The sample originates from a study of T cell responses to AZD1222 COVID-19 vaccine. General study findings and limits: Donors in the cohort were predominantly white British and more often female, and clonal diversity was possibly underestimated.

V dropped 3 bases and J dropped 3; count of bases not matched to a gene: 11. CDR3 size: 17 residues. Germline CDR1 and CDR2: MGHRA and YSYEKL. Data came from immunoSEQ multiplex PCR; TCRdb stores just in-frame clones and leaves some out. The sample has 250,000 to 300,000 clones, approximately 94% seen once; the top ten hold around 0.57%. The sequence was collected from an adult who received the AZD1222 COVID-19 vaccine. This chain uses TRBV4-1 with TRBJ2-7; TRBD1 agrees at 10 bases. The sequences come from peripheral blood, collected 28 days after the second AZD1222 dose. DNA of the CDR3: TGCGCCAGCAGCCACAGACTCCGGGACAGGGGTAACTACGAGCAGTACTTC. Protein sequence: CASSHRLRDRGNYEQYF.